These 2 T cell receptor beta chains came from one sample sequenced in a study of control samples from healthy donors and cancer patients. Using immunoSEQ multiplex PCR, the repertoire was profiled, and TCRdb retains in-frame clones only, with some absent. This sample yields more than 85,000 clones, of which over 75% are seen a single time; 3.5% to 4.5% belongs to the top ten. Sequenced input: blood. The receptors derive from a human donor in good health. The donor label of this sample is uncertain.

A single count supports this clone. V gene TRBV9 combines with J gene TRBJ1-3, with D possibly matching TRBD1 (6 bases). Germline assignment: CDR1 SGDLS and CDR2 YYNGEE. The CDR3 extends over 15 amino acids. Trimming removed 4 bases from V and 4 bases from J, with 15 bases in between. For the CDR3, the DNA is TGTGCCAGCAGCCGATGGACAGATCAAGGAAACACCATATATTTT. Its translation is CASSRWTDQGNTIYF.

The CDR3 nucleotides read TGTGCCAGCAGAAACAGGGTGGACGAGCAGTACTTC. Its translation: CASRNRVDEQYF. V usage is TRBV6-6 and J usage is TRBJ2-7; a possible D gene is TRBD1 (6 bases). Germline V CDR1 and CDR2: MNHNY, SVGAGI (reference sequence). The V and J ends lost 6 bases and 5 bases respectively, with 11 bases between them. The CDR3 extends over 12 amino acids.